This T cell receptor (beta chain) emerged from a study of T cell responses to AZD1222 COVID-19 vaccine. The sample holds one count of this clone. There are 16 residues in the CDR3. V gave up 0 bases and J gave up 1 base, with 11 bases separating them. Germline-derived CDR1 and CDR2 are SGHRS and YFSETQ. Generated by immunoSEQ multiplex PCR, the TCRdb table keeps only in-frame clones and is missing some. There are around 110,000 clones in the sample; 87% occur only once, and around 7% lies in the top ten. This TCR came from an adult in good health. This specimen was peripheral blood, taken on day 0 of AZD1222 vaccination. The rearrangement joins TRBV5-1 to TRBJ2-1, with D unclear. The CDR3 region is CASSLGAITSYNEQFF. Here the CDR3 DNA reads TGCGCCAGCAGCTTGGGAGCGATTACATCCTACAATGAGCAGTTCTTC.